This paragraph reports one TCR beta chain. Its antigen is not known. In germline, CDR1 is SQVTM, CDR2 ANQGSEA. Between the trimmed V and J ends, which lost 1 base and 4 bases, there was a span of 6 bases. The CDR3 has 12 amino acids. The sample comes from a study of response to subunit inactivated influenza vaccine. Whole-study results and caveats: A suggestion made by the authors is that each seasonal influenza vaccination recruits few new T cells.

In TCRdb, the RT-PCR reads were re-called with MiXCR into one record per CDR3 protein. The sample yields roughly 700,000 distinct CDR3 sequences, 15% to 18% seen once. Here the sequenced sample was PBMCs from blood, taken 12 days after vaccination. The TCR was taken from a man aged 50-60 years who received an inactivated influenza vaccine. The chain combines TRBV29-1 with TRBJ2-3; no reliable D call. CDR3 sequence (DNA): TGCAGCGTTGAAGTACTCTCAGATACGCAGTATTTT. Protein product: CSVEVLSDTQYF.